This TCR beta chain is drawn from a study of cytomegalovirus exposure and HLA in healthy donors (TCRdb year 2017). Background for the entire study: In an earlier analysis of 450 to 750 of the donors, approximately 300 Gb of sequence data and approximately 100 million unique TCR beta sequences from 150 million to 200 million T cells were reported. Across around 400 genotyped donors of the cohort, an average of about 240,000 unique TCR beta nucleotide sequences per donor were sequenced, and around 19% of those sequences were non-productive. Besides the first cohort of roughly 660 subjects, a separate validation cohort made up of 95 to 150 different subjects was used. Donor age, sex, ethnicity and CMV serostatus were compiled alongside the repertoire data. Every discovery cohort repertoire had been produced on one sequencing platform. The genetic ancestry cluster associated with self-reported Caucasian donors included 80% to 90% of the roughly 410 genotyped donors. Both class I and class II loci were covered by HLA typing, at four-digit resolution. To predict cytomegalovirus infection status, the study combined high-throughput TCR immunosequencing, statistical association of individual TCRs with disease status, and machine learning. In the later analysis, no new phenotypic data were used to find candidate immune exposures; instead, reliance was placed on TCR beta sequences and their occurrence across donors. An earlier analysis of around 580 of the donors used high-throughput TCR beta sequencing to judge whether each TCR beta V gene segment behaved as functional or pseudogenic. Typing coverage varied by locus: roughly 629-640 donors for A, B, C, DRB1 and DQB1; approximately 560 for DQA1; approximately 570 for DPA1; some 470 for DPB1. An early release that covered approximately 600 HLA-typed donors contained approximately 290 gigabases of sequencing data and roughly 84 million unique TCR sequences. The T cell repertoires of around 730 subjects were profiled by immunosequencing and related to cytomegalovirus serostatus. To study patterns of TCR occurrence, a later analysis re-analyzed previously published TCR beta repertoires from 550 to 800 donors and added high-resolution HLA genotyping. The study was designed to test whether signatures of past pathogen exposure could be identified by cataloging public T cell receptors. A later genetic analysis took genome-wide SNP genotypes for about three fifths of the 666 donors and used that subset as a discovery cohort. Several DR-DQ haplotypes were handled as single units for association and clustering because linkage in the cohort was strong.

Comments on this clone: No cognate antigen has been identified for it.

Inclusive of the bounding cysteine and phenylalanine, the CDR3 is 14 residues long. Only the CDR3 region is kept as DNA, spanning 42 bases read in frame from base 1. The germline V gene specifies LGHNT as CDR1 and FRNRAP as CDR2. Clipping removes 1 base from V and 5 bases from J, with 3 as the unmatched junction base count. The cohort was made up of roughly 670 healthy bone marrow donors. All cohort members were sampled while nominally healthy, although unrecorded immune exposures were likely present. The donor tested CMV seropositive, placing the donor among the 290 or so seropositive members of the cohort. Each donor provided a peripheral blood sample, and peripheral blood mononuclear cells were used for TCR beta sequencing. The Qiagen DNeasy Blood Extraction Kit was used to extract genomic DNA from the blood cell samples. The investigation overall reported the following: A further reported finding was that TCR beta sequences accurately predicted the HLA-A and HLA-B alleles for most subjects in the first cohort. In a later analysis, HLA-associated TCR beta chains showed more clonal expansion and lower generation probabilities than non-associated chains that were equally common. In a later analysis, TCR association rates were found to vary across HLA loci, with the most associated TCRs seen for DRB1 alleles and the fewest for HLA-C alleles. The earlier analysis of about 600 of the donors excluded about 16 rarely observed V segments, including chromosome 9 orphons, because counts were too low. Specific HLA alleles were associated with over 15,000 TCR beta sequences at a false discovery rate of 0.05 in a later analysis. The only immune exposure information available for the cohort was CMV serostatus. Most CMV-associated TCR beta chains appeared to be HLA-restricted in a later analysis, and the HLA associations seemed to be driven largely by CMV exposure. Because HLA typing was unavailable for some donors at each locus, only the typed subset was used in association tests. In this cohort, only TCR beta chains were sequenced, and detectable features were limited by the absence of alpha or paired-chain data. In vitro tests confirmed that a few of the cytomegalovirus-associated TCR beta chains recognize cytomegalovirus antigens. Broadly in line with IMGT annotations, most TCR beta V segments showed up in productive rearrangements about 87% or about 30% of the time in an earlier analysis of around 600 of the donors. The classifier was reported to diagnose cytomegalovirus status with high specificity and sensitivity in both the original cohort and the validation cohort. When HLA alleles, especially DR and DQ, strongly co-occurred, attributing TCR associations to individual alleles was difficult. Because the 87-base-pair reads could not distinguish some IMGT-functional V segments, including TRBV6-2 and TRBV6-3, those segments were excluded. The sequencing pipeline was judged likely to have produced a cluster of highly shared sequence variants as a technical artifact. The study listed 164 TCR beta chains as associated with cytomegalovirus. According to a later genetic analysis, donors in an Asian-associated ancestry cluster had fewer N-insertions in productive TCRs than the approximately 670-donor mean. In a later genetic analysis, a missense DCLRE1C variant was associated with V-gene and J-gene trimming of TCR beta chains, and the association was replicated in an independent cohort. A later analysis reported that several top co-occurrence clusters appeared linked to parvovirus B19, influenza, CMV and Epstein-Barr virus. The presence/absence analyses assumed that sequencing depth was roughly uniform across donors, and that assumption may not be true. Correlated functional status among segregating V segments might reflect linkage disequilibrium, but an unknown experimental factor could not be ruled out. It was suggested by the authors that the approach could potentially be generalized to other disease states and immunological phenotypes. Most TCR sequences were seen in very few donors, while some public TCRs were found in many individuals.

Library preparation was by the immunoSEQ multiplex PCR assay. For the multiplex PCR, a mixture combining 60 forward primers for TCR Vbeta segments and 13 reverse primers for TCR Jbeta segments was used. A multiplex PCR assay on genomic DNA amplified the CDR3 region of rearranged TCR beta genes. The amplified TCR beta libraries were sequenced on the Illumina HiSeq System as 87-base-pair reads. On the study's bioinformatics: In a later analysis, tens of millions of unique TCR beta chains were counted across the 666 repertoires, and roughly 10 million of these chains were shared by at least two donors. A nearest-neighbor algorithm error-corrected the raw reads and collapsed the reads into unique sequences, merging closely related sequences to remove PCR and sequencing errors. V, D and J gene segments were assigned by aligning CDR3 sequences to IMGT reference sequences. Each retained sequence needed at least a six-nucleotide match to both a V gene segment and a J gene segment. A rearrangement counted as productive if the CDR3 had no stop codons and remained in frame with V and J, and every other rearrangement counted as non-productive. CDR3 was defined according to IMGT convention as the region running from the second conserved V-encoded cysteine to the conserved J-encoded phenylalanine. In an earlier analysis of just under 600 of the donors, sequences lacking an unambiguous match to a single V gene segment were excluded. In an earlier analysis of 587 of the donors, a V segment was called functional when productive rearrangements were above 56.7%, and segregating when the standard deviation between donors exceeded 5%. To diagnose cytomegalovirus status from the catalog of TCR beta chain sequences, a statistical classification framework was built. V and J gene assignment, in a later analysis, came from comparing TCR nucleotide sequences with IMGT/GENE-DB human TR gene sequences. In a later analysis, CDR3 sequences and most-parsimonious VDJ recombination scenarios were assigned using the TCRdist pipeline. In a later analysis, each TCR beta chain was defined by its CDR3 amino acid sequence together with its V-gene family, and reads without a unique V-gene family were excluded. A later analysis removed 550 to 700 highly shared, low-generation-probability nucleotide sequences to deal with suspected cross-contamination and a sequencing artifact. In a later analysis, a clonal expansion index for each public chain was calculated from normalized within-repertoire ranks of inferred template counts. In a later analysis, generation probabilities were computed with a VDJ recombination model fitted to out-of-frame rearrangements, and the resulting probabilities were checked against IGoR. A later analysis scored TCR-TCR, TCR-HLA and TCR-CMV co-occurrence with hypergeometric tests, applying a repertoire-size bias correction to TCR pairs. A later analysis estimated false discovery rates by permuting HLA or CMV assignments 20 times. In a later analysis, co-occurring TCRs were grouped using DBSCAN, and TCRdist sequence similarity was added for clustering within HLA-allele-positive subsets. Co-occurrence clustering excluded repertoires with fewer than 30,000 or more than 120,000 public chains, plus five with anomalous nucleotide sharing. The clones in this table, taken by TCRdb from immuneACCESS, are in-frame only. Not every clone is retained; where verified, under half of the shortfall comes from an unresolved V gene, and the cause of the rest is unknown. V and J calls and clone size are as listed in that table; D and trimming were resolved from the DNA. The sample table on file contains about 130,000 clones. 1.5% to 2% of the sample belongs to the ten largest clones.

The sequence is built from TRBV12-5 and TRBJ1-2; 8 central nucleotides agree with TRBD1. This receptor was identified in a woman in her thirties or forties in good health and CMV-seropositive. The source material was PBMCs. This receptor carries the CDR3 CASGLEGTGYGYTF. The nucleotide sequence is TGTGCTAGTGGTTTGGAAGGGACAGGATATGGCTACACCTTC.